The T cell receptor (beta chain) described here comes from a study of shared clonotypes between healthy human individuals (dated by TCRdb to 2018 to 2021). Regarding the study in general: The cohort included three men and a couple of women between 18 and 49 years of age. To increase sequencing depth and limit assay-specific biases, different laboratories used diverse techniques to prepare libraries and sequence TCR repertoires. For each donor, three plates each were used for CD4 naive and CD4 memory, two plates were used for CD8 naive, and one plate was used for CD8 memory. Per donor, leukapheresis produced somewhere between about 0.94 and 8.9 billion PBMCs. To estimate repertoire size and how much clonotype sharing occurs between individuals, the study deeply sequenced the blood TCR repertoires of a handful of healthy adults. General study outcomes and caveats: Estimated clonotype richness was generally larger for naive than for memory subsets. Clonotypes shared by all four sorted-subset donors showed higher generation probabilities than non-shared clonotypes. Rarefaction of sorted-subset datasets indicated incomplete sequencing despite the large sequencing depth. Only blood was sampled, and tissue TCR repertoires likely differ from those in blood. Sharing across a few donors was observed for around 5% of naive CD4, under 4% of naive CD8, about 2.5% of memory CD4, and roughly 0.4% of memory CD8 clonotypes. Based on pairwise subsampling, the degree of clonotype sharing among donors was expected to be affected by sequencing depth. The genetic and exposure-history diversity represented was limited by the small number of donors.

The CDR3 spans 15 residues, from the cysteine through the phenylalanine. Only CDR3 DNA is held: 45 bases, read in frame from base 1. The germline V gene sets CDR1 to MDHEN and CDR2 to SYDVKM. V ends up 2 bases short and J 2 bases short, with an unmatched junction base count of 4. The donors were healthy, HIV-negative adults who had no recently reported acute infections or vaccinations. All donors were Caucasian adults living in Nashville, Tennessee, USA. CD4+ T cells were enriched by magnetic negative selection; naive cells were then positively selected on CD45RA, and the negative fraction formed the memory subset. After blood collection by leukapheresis, PBMCs were isolated using Ficoll-Histopaque density gradient centrifugation and then cryopreserved in the vapor phase of liquid nitrogen. Purity and quantity of every magnetically sorted T cell population were checked by analytical flow cytometry. Each sorted fraction had its genomic DNA isolated and then quantified by UV absorbance on a Nanodrop 2000c.

TCR CDR3 regions were amplified from genomic DNA by multiplex PCR using the deep immunoSEQ assay. Genomic DNA extracted from each cell subset was distributed evenly over all wells of several immunoSEQ 96-well plates, and each plate served as one replicate. For sorted subsets, around 0.2 ug of genomic DNA, equivalent to 25,000 to 35,000 T cell genomes, went into each replicate PCR. Purified libraries were measured with a Qubit 3.0 fluorometer, size-checked on a Bioanalyzer 2100, and measured again with the KAPA Library Quantification kit. Every immunoSEQ 96-well plate was sequenced on a separate single-read 150-cycle Illumina NextSeq 550 flow cell. The authors processed their data as follows. Because only junctional sequences without quality scores were contained in the immunoSEQ output, filtering matching that applied to full-length reads could not be performed. To assign V/J genes and CDR3, sequences were annotated using PyIR, a Python wrapper for IgBLAST v1.9, with IMGT germline references. Reads with weak V/J assignments (E-value above 1e-6), missing CDR3, stop codons, out-of-frame junctions, or ambiguous translated residues were removed. V3J clonotypes were defined as sequences sharing an identical inferred V gene, J gene, and CDR3 amino acid sequence. Percentage overlap between repertoires was calculated by dividing the number of shared unique clonotypes by the size of the smaller repertoire. Three approaches were used to assess repertoire richness: RTK rarefaction, the Chao1 estimator, and Recon v2.1 estimates of unobserved clonotypes. For all TCRbeta clonotypes obtained by the gDNA method from a handful of donors, generation probabilities were computed with OLGA. TCRdb mirrors the immuneACCESS table, restricted to in-frame sequences. Some clones are absent from its copies; in checked studies, under half trace to an unresolved V gene, and the reason for the others is unknown. Clonal size and the V and J genes are those of that table, whereas D and trimming came from the DNA. The sample includes some 650,000 clones, with 95% to 98% observed a single time. The ten largest account for 0.057% of the sample.

As concerns this clone: Its recognized antigen is unknown. One base away there is no much larger clone; base qualities are not given.

The TCR was taken from a woman aged 25 to 39 in good health. The chain links TRBV28 with TRBJ1-2; TRBD1 lines up with 8 middle nucleotides. Sequencing input: naive CD4+ T cells sorted from blood. This sample's cell subset or site label indicates: CD45RA+ positively selected. The nucleotide sequence is given as TGTGCCAGCAGTTTACCCGGGACAGGAAACTATGGCTACACCTTC. It translates as CASSLPGTGNYGYTF.